A single sample gave rise to the 3 T cell receptor beta chains below, sequenced in a study of blood T cells in healthy people across ages. A J-beta primer mix and a sample-barcoded 5' primer were used in a second PCR of roughly 7 to 12 cycles. MiXCR, run by TCRdb on the 5' RACE reads, gives a single entry per CDR3 protein. The sample has over 950,000 distinct CDR3 sequences; 30% to 40% are singletons. Sequencing input: blood. All receptors derive from a man aged 18 to 29 in good health.

This clonotype has a count of ten or more. The chain links TRBV20-1 to TRBJ2-4; D gene uncertain. CDR1 is DFQATT, CDR2 SNEGSKA, per germline (reference sequence). This CDR3 is built from 11 residues. Deletions cut 6 bases from V and 6 bases from J, with 9 bases between. CDR3 in amino acids: CSAPRGNIQYF. The CDR3 bases are TGCAGTGCGCCCCGAGGAAACATTCAGTACTTC.

Concerning this clonotype itself: At one boundary the junction diverges from the germline segment, which might be a read error. This chain links TRBV20-1 with TRBJ1-5; D not certain. CDR1 is DFQATT, CDR2 SNEGSKA, per germline (reference sequence). The CDR3 runs to 14 residues. Written as DNA, the CDR3 is TGCAGTGCTAGTCCCGGGCTAAGTTCTCAGCCCCAGAATTTT. Translating gives CSASPGLSSQPQNF.

The V and J genes are TRBV20-1 and TRBJ1-2; D possibly corresponds to TRBD1 (6 bases). V dropped 5 bases and J dropped 5 bases, with 15 bases sitting between them. The CDR3 has 13 residues. Looked up from germline, CDR1 is DFQATT and CDR2 is SNEGSKA (reference sequence). CDR3 DNA sequence: TGCAGTGCTGGTGGGGGGGCGCGGTATGGCTACACCTTC. As protein: CSAGGGARYGYTF.